Sequencing of this T cell receptor (beta chain) was carried out in a study of T cell repertoires in cytomegalovirus infection. About the research overall: Through public TCR beta signatures, both CMV infection and matching HLA type were indicated.

TCRdb fed the reads into MiXCR, producing one record per CDR3 protein. The sample has almost 500,000 distinct CDR3 sequences, approximately 11% seen once. V lost 5 bases and J lost 5, with 15 bases in between. Germline V CDR1 and CDR2: SGHNT, YENEEA. This CDR3 has 15 amino acids. As concerns this clonotype: Its antigen is not identified.

Whole-study results and caveats: Cumulative frequency (of public TCR beta family members) identified carriers of CMV plus the relevant HLA. Clonotypes of TCR beta that were HLA-C-restricted and CMV-specific dominated the ex vivo response.

The receptor's source is a human donor in good health (CMV status not recorded). Some clones in this sample may be carry-over from other donors' samples. The V call is TRBV11-3, the J call TRBJ2-2; D gene uncertain. The sequenced material came from PBMCs. The DNA of the CDR3 is TGTGCCAGCAGCCCTCGACCGAGTGGTACCGGGGAGCTGTTTTTT. Translation: CASSPRPSGTGELFF.